This TCR beta chain was identified during a study of control samples from healthy donors and cancer patients. The protocol was immunoSEQ multiplex PCR, while the TCRdb copy is restricted to in-frame clones and leaves out a portion. The data hold approximately 130,000 clones, with more than 70% observed a single time. The length of the CDR3 is 15 residues. Germline assignment: CDR1 SGHAT and CDR2 FQNNGV. The V gene lost 5 bases and the J gene lost 0 bases, with 13 bases spanning the gap. The V and J genes are TRBV11-2 and TRBJ2-5; D perhaps matches TRBD2 (6 bases). The sequenced material came from blood. This TCR derives from a man aged 45-65 years in good health. As DNA, the CDR3 is TGTGCCAGCAGCCCACTAGCCTCCTACCAAGAGACCCAGTACTTC. Translating gives CASSPLASYQETQYF. The complete variable domain, with remaining parts taken from reference TRBV11-2 and TRBJ2-5, reads EAGVAQSPRYKIIEKRQSVAFWCNPISGHATLYWYQQILGQGPKLLIQFQNNGVVDDSQLPKDRFSAERLKGVDSTLKIQPAKLEDSAVYLCASSPLASYQETQYFGPGTRLLVL.